The 13 T cell receptor beta chains below come from one sample, sequenced in a study of blood T cell repertoires in COVID-19. Sequenced by immunoSEQ multiplex PCR; TCRdb stores in-frame clones only, minus some. Counted here are about 100,000 clones, just under 95% occurring once; the ten biggest clones make up 5.7%. Source material: peripheral blood. These receptors all stem from a man between 65 and 80 years old with acute or convalescent COVID-19.

This clone was detected once. At the DNA level, this CDR3 is encoded by other sequences in the same sample as well. The rearrangement uses TRBV5-1 and TRBJ1-1; 8 bases are shared with TRBD1. Germline CDR1 and CDR2: SGHRS and YFSETQ. Trimming at V came to 2 bases and at J to 4 bases, leaving 4 bases not matched to a gene. This CDR3 spans 14 amino acids. As DNA, the CDR3 is TGCGCCAGCAGCTTAGGACAGGGTGGCACTGAAGCTTTCTTT. Encoded protein: CASSLGQGGTEAFF. Based on the CDR3 plus reference TRBV5-1 and TRBJ1-1, the full variable domain is KAGVTQTPRYLIKTRGQQVTLSCSPISGHRSVSWYQQTPGQGLQFLFEYFSETQRNKGNFPGRFSGRQFSNSRSEMNVSTLELGDSALYLCASSLGQGGTEAFFGQGTRLTVV.

The gene calls are TRBV10-3 and TRBJ1-4, with D hard to call. The germline gives CDR1 ENHRY, CDR2 SYGVKD. The V gene lost 6 bases and the J gene lost 2 bases, with 10 bases spanning the gap. This CDR3 contains 14 residues. The CDR3 DNA is TGTGCCATCAGCGCGGGAAATACTAATGAAAAACTGTTTTTT. Its translation is CAISAGNTNEKLFF.

The chain employs TRBV30 and TRBJ2-1; D is unresolved. Germline V gene lookup returns CDR1 GTSNPN and CDR2 SVGIG (reference sequence). The CDR3 runs 13 residues. Trimming cost V 3 bases and J 4 bases, with 10 bases left between them. CDR3 DNA sequence: TGTGCCTGGAGGGCTCAGGTTTACAATGAGCAGTTCTTC. This encodes CAWRAQVYNEQFF. The full variable domain, with the rest looked up from reference TRBV30 and TRBJ2-1, is SQTIHQWPATLVQPVGSPLSLECTVEGTSNPNLYWYRQAAGRGLQLLFYSVGIGQISSEVPQNLSASRPQDRQFILSSKKLLLSDSGFYLCAWRAQVYNEQFFGPGTRLTVL.

This sequence joins TRBV27 and TRBJ2-6, with D maybe TRBD1 (6 bases). Per germline, CDR1 MNHEY and CDR2 SMNVEV (reference sequence). The length of the CDR3 is 19 residues. The V gene lost 6 bases and the J gene lost 0 bases, with 21 bases spanning the gap. The CDR3 sequence: CASRGDPGHFLSGANVLTF. In DNA form, the CDR3 reads TGTGCCAGCAGAGGAGACCCGGGACACTTCCTCTCTGGGGCCAACGTCCTGACTTTC.

J is TRBJ2-3 and V is TRBV18, with D possibly matching TRBD2 (6 bases). The CDR3 contains 14 residues. Trimming removed 6 bases from V and 2 bases from J, with 12 bases in between. Germline V lookup: CDR1 KGHSH, CDR2 LQKENI. The CDR3: CASSLGLDTDTQYF. As DNA, the CDR3 is TGTGCCAGCTCCCTGGGACTTGACACAGATACGCAGTATTTT.

The chain combines TRBV12-2 with TRBJ1-1; the D call in the table, TRBD1, was not verified against the DNA. TRBV12-2 is flagged as a pseudogene. The CDR3 has 17 amino acids. In DNA form, the CDR3 reads TGTGCAAGTCGCTTTAACGACCAGGGGAATCGGAACACTGAAGCTTTCTTT. Translating it yields CASRFNDQGNRNTEAFF.

The chain has TRBV28 and TRBJ2-7; D gene ambiguous. Germline V lookup: CDR1 MDHEN, CDR2 SYDVKM. V shed 3 bases and J shed 5 bases, with 14 bases lying between them. This CDR3 has 14 residues. CDR3 bases: TGTGCCAGCAGTTTTCGGGTGGGTAGGAACGAGCAGTACTTC. Its protein product is CASSFRVGRNEQYF.

The chain is built from TRBV7-4 and TRBJ2-5; D ambiguous. This CDR3 is 18 amino acids long. V was pared by 5 bases and J by 1 base, with 23 bases between. Germline values: CDR1 SGHVT, CDR2 SQSDAQ. The CDR3 bases are TGTGCCAGCAGCCAAGCGCCGAGTGAGGTACGTTTCCAAGAGACCCAGTACTTC. Translated: CASSQAPSEVRFQETQYF.

The rearrangement joins TRBV5-1 to TRBJ2-3, with unresolved D. Deletions cut 0 bases from V and 1 base from J, with 3 bases between. Germline loops: CDR1 SGHRS, CDR2 YFSETQ. CDR3 size: 13 residues. The CDR3 reads CASSLAGTDTQYF. As DNA, the CDR3 is TGCGCCAGCAGCTTGGCAGGCACAGATACGCAGTATTTT.

J is TRBJ1-2 and V is TRBV5-6, with 9 bases fitting TRBD1. CDR1 is SGHDT and CDR2 is YYEEEE in the germline V gene. This CDR3 contains 19 residues. Trimming cost V 2 bases and J 4 bases; bases outside gene matches: 18. The CDR3 loop reads CASSLEYTGGRFERYGYTF. The CDR3 DNA follows: TGTGCCAGCAGCTTAGAATACACAGGGGGCCGCTTTGAACGCTATGGCTACACCTTC. Drawing the rest from reference TRBV5-6 and TRBJ1-2, the complete variable domain is DAGVTQSPTHLIKTRGQQVTLRCSPKSGHDTVSWYQQALGQGPQFIFQYYEEEERQRGNFPDRFSGHQFPNYSSELNVNALLLGDSALYLCASSLEYTGGRFERYGYTFGSGTRLTVV.

The V and J genes are TRBV27 and TRBJ2-7; the match to TRBD2 covers 8 bases. Trimming cost V 0 bases and J 4 bases; bases outside gene matches: 11. This CDR3 has 17 residues. Per the germline V gene, CDR1 is MNHEY and CDR2 is SMNVEV (reference sequence). The CDR3 DNA reads as TGTGCCAGCAGTTTATCGAATGTCGCGGGAGGCCCTTACGAGCAGTACTTC. This encodes CASSLSNVAGGPYEQYF.

V is TRBV25-1 and J is TRBJ1-3, with D uncertain. With 3 bases removed from V and 8 bases from J, the gap between germline ends came to 8 bases. This CDR3 comprises 12 residues. In germline, CDR1 is MGHDK, CDR2 SYGVNS. The CDR3 nucleotides read TGTGCCAGCAGTGATCAGAGGGACACCATATATTTT. As protein: CASSDQRDTIYF.

This chain links TRBV30 with TRBJ1-5; D unresolved. This CDR3 region has 14 residues. Deletions cut 3 bases from V and 1 base from J, with 10 bases between. The germline gives CDR1 GTSNPN, CDR2 SVGIG (reference sequence). The CDR3 DNA follows: TGTGCCTGGAGCCCCGGTGTAAGCAATCAGCCCCAGCATTTT. It specifies CAWSPGVSNQPQHF.